The 14 T cell receptor beta chains given below trace back to one sample, sequenced in a study of early T cells in non-severe SARS-CoV-2 infection. One entry per CDR3 protein, called by TCRdb with MiXCR from the 5' RACE reads. The data contain approximately 32,000 distinct CDR3 sequences, around 4.5% of them singletons. Material: whole blood. Receptors originate from an adult who was a healthcare worker with PCR-confirmed SARS-CoV-2 infection or an uninfected control (not recorded which).

The V gene is TRBV11-3, the J gene TRBJ2-1; 7 positions agree with TRBD1. The CDR3 has 13 residues. In germline, CDR1 is SGHNT, CDR2 YENEEA. V was pared by 3 bases and J by 10 bases, with 6 bases of the junction left unmatched. CDR3 bases: TGTGCCAGCAGCTTGGGACAGAACCACGAGCAGTTCTTC. This translates into CASSLGQNHEQFF.

This clonotype showed up many times. V usage is TRBV4-1 and J usage is TRBJ2-3, with TRBD2 as a possible D gene (5 bases). The V end lost 0 bases, the J end lost 2 bases, and 15 bases lay between the germline ends. The CDR3 is 17 amino acids. Germline V gene sequence: CDR1 MGHRA, CDR2 YSYEKL. CDR3 DNA: TGCGCCAGCAGCCAAGATGTAGGTCTAGCTCTCACAGATACGCAGTATTTT. It is translated as CASSQDVGLALTDTQYF.

The V and J genes are TRBV29-1 and TRBJ1-2; 7 bases fit TRBD1. V gave up 7 bases and J gave up 7 bases; unmatched junction bases: 6. The V gene's germline CDR1 is SQVTM and CDR2 ANQGSEA. The CDR3 loop spans 11 amino acids. The CDR3 protein is CSAGEGAGYTF. The DNA of the CDR3 is TGCAGCGCCGGGGAGGGGGCTGGCTACACCTTC.

At least ten counts were recorded for this clonotype. This sequence joins TRBV11-1 and TRBJ1-5, with D perhaps TRBD1 (5 bases). V dropped 5 bases and J dropped 0 bases, with 11 bases sitting between them. The germline V gene encodes CDR1 SGHAT and CDR2 FQDESV (reference sequence). The CDR3 length is 15 residues. The CDR3 bases are TGTGCCAGCAGCCGGACAATCTATAGCAATCAGCCCCAGCATTTT. It is translated as CASSRTIYSNQPQHF.

This clonotype has a count of ten or more. The chain links TRBV7-8 to TRBJ1-1, with D possibly being TRBD1 (6 bases). Trimming took off 4 bases at V and 2 bases at J, with 17 bases between the two ends. The CDR3 is 16 residues long. Germline CDR1 SGHVS, CDR2 FQNEAQ. The DNA of the CDR3 is TGTGCCAGCAGCTCCCCTTCTGGGACACCTAACACTGAAGCTTTCTTT. Protein sequence: CASSSPSGTPNTEAFF.

The CDR3 region is CASSFLGTGSREQYF. The CDR3 region has the DNA TGTGCCAGCAGCTTCCTAGGGACAGGGAGCCGGGAGCAGTACTTC. The V gene is TRBV7-9, the J gene TRBJ2-7, with TRBD1 matching over 9 bases. This CDR3 has 15 residues. The J segment lost 7 bases and the V segment lost 3 bases, leaving 10 bases of the junction unmatched. CDR1 SEHNR and CDR2 FQNEAQ come from the germline V gene (reference sequence).

Comment on this clonotype: This clone may be a read error of a much larger clone one base away. The V gene is TRBV28, the J gene TRBJ1-5; 7 nucleotides match TRBD1. The CDR3 is 15 residues long. Per the germline V gene, CDR1 is MDHEN and CDR2 is SYDVKM. The CDR3 nucleotides are TGTGTCAGCAGGGGGGCGGCGGGTAGCCATCAGCCCCAGCATTTT. This gives the protein CVSRGAAGSHQPQHF.

This clonotype came up a few times. The chain carries TRBV7-9 and TRBJ2-7; D uncertain. CDR3 length: 12 residues. Germline lookup yields CDR1 SEHNR and CDR2 FQNEAQ (reference sequence). V lost 1 base and J lost 6, with 7 bases in between. The CDR3 DNA follows: TGTGCCAGCAGCTTAGACGGTCCCGAGCAGTACTTC. This encodes CASSLDGPEQYF.

The sample holds many counts of this clonotype. The V and J genes are TRBV4-1 and TRBJ2-2; 10 positions match TRBD1. The CDR3 covers 16 residues. V gave up 5 bases and J gave up 6 bases; unmatched junction bases: 9. From germline, CDR1 is MGHRA and CDR2 YSYEKL. CDR3 protein: CASSTPGQGRAGELFF. The CDR3 DNA is TGCGCCAGCAGCACACCGGGACAGGGGAGGGCCGGGGAGCTGTTTTTT.

This clonotype has more than one count but fewer than ten. J is TRBJ1-1 and V is TRBV10-3, with 8 bases fitting TRBD1. With V trimmed by 6 bases and J by 1 base, 7 bases remained unmatched. Germline lookup yields CDR1 ENHRY and CDR2 SYGVKD. CDR3 size: 15 residues. The DNA of the CDR3 is TGTGCCATCAGACCCGGACAGGGACGGAACACTGAAGCTTTCTTT. Translated: CAIRPGQGRNTEAFF.

This clonotype was observed at least ten times. This chain links TRBV18 with TRBJ2-7; weak D call: TRBD1 (5 bases). The V end was cut by 0 bases, the J end by 0 bases, with 15 bases between. The CDR3 is 17 residues long. Germline-derived CDR1 and CDR2 are KGHSH and LQKENI. CDR3 sequence: CASSPPVAGPFSYEQYF. The CDR3 bases are TGTGCCAGCTCACCACCGGTTGCAGGGCCATTCTCCTACGAGCAGTACTTC.

This clonotype was detected many times. V gene TRBV4-1 combines with J gene TRBJ2-1; 8 nucleotides agree with TRBD1. There are 16 residues in the CDR3. CDR1 and CDR2 from the germline V gene are MGHRA and YSYEKL. The ends lost 3 bases at V and 2 bases at J; junction bases unmatched: 6. The CDR3 DNA reads TGCGCCAGCAGCCAGGTTGGACAGGGCCCCTACAATGAGCAGTTCTTC. Translating gives CASSQVGQGPYNEQFF.

This clonotype showed up many times. This chain links TRBV7-2 with TRBJ2-1; D is undetermined. This CDR3 is built from 15 residues. CDR1 is SGHTA and CDR2 is FQGNSA in the germline V gene. Trimming took 3 bases from V and 2 from J, leaving 11 bases between them. The CDR3 sequence is CASSLPPTAYNEQFF. Written as DNA, the CDR3 is TGTGCCAGCAGCTTGCCCCCCACCGCCTACAATGAGCAGTTCTTC.

This clonotype was seen at least ten times. This rearrangement joins TRBV12-5 to TRBJ2-1; the match to TRBD2 covers 8 bases. With 2 bases clipped from V and 9 bases from J, the junction kept 9 bases outside the gene matches. The CDR3 spans 15 residues. CDR1 LGHNT and CDR2 FRNRAP come from the germline V gene. Written as DNA, the CDR3 is TGTGCTAGTGGTTTGACTAGCGGTGCCCTGGGTGAGCAGTTCTTC. Its translation is CASGLTSGALGEQFF.